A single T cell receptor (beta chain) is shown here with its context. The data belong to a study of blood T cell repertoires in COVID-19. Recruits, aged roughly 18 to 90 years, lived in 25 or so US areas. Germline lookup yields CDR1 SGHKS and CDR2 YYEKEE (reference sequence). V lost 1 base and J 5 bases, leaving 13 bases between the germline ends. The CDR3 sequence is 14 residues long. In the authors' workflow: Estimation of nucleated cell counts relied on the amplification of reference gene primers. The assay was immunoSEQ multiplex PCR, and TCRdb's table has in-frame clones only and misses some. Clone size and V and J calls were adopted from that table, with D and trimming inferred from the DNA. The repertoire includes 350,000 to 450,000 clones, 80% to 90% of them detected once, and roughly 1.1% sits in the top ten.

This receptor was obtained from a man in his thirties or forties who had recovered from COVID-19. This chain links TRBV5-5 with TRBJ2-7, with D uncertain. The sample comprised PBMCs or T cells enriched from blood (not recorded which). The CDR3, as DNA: TGTGCCAGCAGCTTGTACGCAGGTCTCAACGAGCAGTACTTC. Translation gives CASSLYAGLNEQYF.